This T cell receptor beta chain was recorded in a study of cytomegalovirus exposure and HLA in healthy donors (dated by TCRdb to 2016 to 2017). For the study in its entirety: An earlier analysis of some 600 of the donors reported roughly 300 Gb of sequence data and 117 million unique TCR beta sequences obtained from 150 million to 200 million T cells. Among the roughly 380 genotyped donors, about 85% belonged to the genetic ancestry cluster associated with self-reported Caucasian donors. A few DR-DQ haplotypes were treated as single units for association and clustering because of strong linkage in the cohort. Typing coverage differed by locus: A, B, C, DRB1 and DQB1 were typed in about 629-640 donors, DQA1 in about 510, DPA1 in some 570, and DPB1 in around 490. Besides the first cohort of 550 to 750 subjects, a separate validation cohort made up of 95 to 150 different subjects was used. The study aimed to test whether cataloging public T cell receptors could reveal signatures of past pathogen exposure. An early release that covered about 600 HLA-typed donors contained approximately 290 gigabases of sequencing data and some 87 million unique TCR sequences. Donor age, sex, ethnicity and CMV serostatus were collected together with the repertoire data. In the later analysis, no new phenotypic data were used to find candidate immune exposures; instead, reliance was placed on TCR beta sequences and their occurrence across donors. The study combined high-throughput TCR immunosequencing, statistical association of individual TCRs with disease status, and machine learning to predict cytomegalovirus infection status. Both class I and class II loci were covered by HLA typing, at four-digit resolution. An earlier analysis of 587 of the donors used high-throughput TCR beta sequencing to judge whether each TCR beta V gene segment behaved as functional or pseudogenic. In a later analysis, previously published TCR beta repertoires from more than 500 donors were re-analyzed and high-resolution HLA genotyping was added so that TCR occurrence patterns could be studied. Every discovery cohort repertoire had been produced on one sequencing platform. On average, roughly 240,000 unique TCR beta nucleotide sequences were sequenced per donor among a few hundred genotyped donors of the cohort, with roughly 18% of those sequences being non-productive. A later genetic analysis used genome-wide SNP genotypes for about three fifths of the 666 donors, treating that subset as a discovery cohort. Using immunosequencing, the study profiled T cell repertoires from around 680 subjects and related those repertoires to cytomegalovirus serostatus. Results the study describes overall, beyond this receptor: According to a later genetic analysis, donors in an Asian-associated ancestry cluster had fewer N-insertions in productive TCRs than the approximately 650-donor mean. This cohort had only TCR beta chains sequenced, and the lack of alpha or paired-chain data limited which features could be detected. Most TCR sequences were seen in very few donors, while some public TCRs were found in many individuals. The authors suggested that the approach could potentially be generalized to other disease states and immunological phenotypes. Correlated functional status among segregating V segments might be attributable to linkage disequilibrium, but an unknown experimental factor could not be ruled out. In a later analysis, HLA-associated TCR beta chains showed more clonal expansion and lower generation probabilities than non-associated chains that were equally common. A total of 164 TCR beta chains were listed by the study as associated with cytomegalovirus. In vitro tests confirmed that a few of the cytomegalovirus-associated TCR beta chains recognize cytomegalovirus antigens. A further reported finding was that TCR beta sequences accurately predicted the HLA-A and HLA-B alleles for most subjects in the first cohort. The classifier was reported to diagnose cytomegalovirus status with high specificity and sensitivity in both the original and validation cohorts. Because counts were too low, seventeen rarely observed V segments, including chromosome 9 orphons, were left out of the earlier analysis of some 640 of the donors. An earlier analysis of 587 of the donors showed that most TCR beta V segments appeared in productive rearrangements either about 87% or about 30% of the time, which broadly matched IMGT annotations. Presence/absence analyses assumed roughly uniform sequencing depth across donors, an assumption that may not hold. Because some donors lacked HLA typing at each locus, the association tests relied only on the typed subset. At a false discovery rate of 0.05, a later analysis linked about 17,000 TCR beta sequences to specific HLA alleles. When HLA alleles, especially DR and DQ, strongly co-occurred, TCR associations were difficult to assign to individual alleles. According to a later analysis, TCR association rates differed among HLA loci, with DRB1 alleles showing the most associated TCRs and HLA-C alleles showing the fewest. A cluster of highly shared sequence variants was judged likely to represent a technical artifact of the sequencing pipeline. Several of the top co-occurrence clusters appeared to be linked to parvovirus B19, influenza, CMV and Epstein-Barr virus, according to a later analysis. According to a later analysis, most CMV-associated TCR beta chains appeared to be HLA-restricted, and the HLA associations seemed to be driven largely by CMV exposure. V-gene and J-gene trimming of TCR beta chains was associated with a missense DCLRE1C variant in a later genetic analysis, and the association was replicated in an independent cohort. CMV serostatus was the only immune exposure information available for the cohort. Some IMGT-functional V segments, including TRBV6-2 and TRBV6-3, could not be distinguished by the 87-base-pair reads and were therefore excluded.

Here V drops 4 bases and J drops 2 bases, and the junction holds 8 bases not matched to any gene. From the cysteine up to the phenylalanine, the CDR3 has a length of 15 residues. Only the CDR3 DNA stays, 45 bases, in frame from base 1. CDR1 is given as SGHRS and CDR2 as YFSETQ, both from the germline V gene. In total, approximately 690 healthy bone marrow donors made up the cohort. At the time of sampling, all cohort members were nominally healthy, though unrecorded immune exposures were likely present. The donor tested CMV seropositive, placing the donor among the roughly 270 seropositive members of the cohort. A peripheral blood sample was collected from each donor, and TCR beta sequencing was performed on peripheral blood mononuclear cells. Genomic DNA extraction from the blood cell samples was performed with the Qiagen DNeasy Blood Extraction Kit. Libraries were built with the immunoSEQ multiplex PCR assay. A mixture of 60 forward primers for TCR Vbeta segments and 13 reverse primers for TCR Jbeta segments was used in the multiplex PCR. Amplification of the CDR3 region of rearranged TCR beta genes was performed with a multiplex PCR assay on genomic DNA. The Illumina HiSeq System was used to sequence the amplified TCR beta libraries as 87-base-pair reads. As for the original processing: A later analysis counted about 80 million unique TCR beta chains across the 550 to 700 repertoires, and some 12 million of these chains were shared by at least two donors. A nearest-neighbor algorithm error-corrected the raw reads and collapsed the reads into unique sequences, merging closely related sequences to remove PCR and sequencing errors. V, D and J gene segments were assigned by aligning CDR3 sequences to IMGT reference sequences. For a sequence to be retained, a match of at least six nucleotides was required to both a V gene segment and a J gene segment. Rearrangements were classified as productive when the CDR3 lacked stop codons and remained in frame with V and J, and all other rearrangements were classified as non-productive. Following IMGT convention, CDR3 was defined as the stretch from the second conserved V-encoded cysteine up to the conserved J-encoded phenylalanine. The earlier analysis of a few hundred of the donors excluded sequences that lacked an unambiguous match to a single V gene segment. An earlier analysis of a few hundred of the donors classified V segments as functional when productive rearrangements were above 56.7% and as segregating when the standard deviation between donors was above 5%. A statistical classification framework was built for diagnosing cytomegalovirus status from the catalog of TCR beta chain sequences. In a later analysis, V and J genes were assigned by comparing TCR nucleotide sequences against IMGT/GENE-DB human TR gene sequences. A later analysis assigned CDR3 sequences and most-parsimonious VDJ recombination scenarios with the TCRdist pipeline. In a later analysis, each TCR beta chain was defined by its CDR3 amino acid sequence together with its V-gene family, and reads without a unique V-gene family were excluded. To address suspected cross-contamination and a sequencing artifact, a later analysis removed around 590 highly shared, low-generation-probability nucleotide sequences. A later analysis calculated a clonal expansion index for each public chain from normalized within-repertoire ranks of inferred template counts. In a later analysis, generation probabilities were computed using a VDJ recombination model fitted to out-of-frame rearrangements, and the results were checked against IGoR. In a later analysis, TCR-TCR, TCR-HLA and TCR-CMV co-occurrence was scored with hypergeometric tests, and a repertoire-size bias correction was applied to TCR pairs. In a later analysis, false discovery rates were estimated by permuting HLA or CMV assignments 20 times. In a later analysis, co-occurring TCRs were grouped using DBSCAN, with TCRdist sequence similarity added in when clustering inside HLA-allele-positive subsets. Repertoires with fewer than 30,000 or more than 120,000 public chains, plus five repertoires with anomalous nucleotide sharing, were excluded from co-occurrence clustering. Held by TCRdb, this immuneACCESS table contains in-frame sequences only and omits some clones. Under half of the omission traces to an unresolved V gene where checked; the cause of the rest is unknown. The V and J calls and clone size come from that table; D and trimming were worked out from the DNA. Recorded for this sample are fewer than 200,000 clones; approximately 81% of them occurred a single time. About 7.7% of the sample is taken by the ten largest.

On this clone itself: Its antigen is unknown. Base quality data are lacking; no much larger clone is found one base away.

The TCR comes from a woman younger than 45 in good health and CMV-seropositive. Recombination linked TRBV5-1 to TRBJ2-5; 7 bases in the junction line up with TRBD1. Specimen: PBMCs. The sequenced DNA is TGCGCCAGCAGCCCGAGACAGGGTGGGCAAGAGACCCAGTACTTC. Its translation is CASSPRQGGQETQYF.